A single sample gave rise to the 11 T cell receptor delta chains below, sequenced in a study of delta chains in infants with herpesvirus infections. Gamma-chain- and delta-chain-specific primers converted PBMC RNA into TCR cDNA. TCRdb re-called the RT-PCR reads with CATT. This table has 500 to 750 delta-chain clones, 2.7% appearing once. This sample comprised peripheral blood, obtained at time point 3 of longitudinal follow-up. The receptor set was obtained from a human donor who was a Ugandan infant, either HIV-exposed or HIV-unexposed (not recorded which).

This clone was recorded a few times. With a far larger clone one base away, a read error is the likely cause. This CDR3 is also generated by other DNA sequences in the sample. The rearrangement uses TRDV1 and TRDJ1; TRDD3 aligns across 8 bases. The CDR3 spans 21 residues. Germline values: CDR1 TSWWSYY, CDR2 QGS. The CDR3 here is CALGEVSRWAYGIRGGDKLIF. The CDR3 DNA reads as TGTGCTCTCGGGGAAGTAAGTAGATGGGCCTACGGGATACGCGGAGGCGATAAACTCATCTTT.

Only a few counts were recorded for this clone. This is likely an artifact of a read error, given a far larger clone one base away. V usage is TRDV1 and J usage is TRDJ1, with TRDD3 identical over 9 bases. Germline CDR1 reads TSWWSYY; CDR2 reads QGS. CDR3 length: 16 residues. Unmatched junction bases numbered 9, after V lost 4 bases and J lost 3 bases. The CDR3 DNA is TGTGCTCTTGGGGTACTCTGGGGGATCAGCGCCGATAAACTCATCTTT. Amino acids: CALGVLWGISADKLIF.

In the case of this clone: TCRdb's entry gives the protein of a much larger clone, which mismatches this DNA's translation at residue 18, likely from a read error; the protein reported here is translated from the DNA. The rearrangement links TRDV1 to TRDJ1; 8 bases align to TRDD3. The CDR3 runs 21 residues. CDR1 is TSWWSYY and CDR2 is QGS in the germline V gene. CDR3: CALGEVSRWAYGIRGGDRLIF. The CDR3 region has the DNA TGTGCTCTTGGGGAAGTAAGTAGATGGGCCTACGGGATACGCGGAGGCGATAGACTCATCTTT.

On this clone: TCRdb's entry gives the protein of a much larger clone, which mismatches this DNA's translation at residue 5, likely from a read error; the protein reported here is translated from the DNA. V gene TRDV1 combines with J gene TRDJ1; D is unresolved. Germline V gene lookup returns CDR1 TSWWSYY and CDR2 QGS. The CDR3 sequence is 20 residues long. The V gene lost 5 bases and the J gene lost 0 bases, with 28 bases spanning the gap. DNA for the CDR3: TGTGCTCTTGGGCAACAATCCATTACTCCGATCACCCTGTACACCGATAAACTCATCTTT. This sequence encodes CALGQQSITPITLYTDKLIF.

This clone qualifies as large. This sample includes further DNA sequences coding for the same CDR3. The genes are TRDV1 and TRDJ3; TRDD3 is a possible D gene (6 bases). Germline lookup yields CDR1 TSWWSYY and CDR2 QGS. The CDR3 totals 23 residues. The V gene lost 2 bases and the J gene lost 0 bases, with 26 bases spanning the gap. CDR3 loop: CALGEGPAMGIPLLSWDTRQMFF. The CDR3, as DNA: TGTGCTCTTGGGGAAGGCCCTGCCATGGGGATTCCCCTCCTCTCCTGGGACACCCGACAGATGTTTTTC.

This clone is classed as hyperexpanded (1% or more). The sample carries other DNA sequences with the same CDR3. V gene TRDV1 combines with J gene TRDJ1; 11 bases align to TRDD3. Germline V CDR1 and CDR2: TSWWSYY, QGS. There are 24 residues in the CDR3. V was clipped by 4 bases and J by 0 bases; unmatched bases: 28. The CDR3 loop reads CALGGCRTYGPLWGIRWDTDKLIF. The CDR3, as DNA: TGTGCTCTTGGGGGCTGTAGAACCTACGGTCCCCTTTGGGGGATACGCTGGGACACCGATAAACTCATCTTT.

By share of the sample, this clone is medium-sized (0.01 to 0.1%). The chain employs TRDV2 and TRDJ1, with 13 bases lining up with TRDD3. The J gene was missing in TCRdb and was found by matching the end of the DNA to germline. CDR1 and CDR2 (germline): GEAIGNYY, EKD. The CDR3 length is 17 residues. V gave up 3 bases and J gave up 0 bases; unmatched junction bases: 6. The CDR3 DNA reads as TGTGCCTGTGACCTACTGGGGGATACGCCGTACACCGATAAACTCATCTTT. This translates into CACDLLGDTPYTDKLIF.

This clone was seen more than once but under ten times. This sequence is one base from a far larger clone and is likely a read error. This chain uses TRDV1 with TRDJ1, with a possible D match to TRDD3 (5 bases). V lost 3 bases and J 4 bases, leaving 18 bases between the germline ends. Germline V CDR1 and CDR2: TSWWSYY, QGS. The CDR3 sequence is 16 residues long. CDR3 DNA sequence: TGTGCTCTTGGGGACCTTTTCGGGGGGGCGGACGATAAACTCATCTTT. Amino acids: CALGDLFGGADDKLIF.

By its share, this clone is large. The J gene was recorded as TRDJ1; no V gene was called; no DNA check was done on the table's D call, TRDD3. The CDR3 has 18 amino acids. CDR3 in DNA: TGTGCTCTGAGTGAGCCCCCTCCTTCTTCCGGGGGATACCCTAAACTCATCTTT. Its translation: CALSEPPPSSGGYPKLIF.

This clone was picked up a small number of times. Translating this DNA gives a protein that differs at residue 9 from the TCRdb one, which belongs to a much larger clone; a read error is likely, and the protein shown is this translation. The rearrangement uses TRDV1 and TRDJ1; TRDD3 aligns across 8 bases. This CDR3 is built from 21 residues. Losses at the gene ends were 2 bases for V and 4 bases for J; bases not matched to a gene: 24. From germline, CDR1 is TSWWSYY and CDR2 QGS. The CDR3, as DNA: TGTGCTCTTGGGGAAGTAAGTAGAGGGGCCTACGGGATACGCGGAGGCGATAAACTCATCTTT. It is translated as CALGEVSRGAYGIRGGDKLIF.

By its share, this clone is medium-sized. This CDR3 reads CAVRPAPRSVLGDTSPYTDKLIF. In DNA, the CDR3 is TGTGCTGTGAGGCCGGCTCCCCGGTCGGTACTGGGGGATACTTCCCCGTACACCGATAAACTCATCTTT. This chain uses TRAV23/DV6 with TRDJ1; 12 bases line up with TRDD3. Germline CDR1 reads NTAFDY; CDR2 reads IRPDVSE (reference sequence). This CDR3 has 23 residues.